Sequencing of this TCR beta chain was carried out in a study of blood T cell repertoires in COVID-19. This clone was counted once. In the study's own analysis: Reference gene primers were amplified, and this amplification served to estimate nucleated cell counts. The assay was immunoSEQ multiplex PCR, and TCRdb's table has in-frame clones only and misses some. The V and J calls and clone size come from that table; D and trimming were worked out from the DNA. The sample lists 300,000 to 350,000 clones, approximately 89% occurring once. V was pared by 5 bases and J by 6 bases, with 23 bases between. CDR1 LNHDA and CDR2 SQIVND come from the germline V gene (reference sequence). The length of the CDR3 is 17 residues.

This chain connects TRBV19 to TRBJ1-5; D is unclear. This receptor was identified in a woman aged 30 to 39 who had recovered from COVID-19. Material for sequencing was PBMCs or T cells enriched from blood (not recorded which). The CDR3 loop is CASSPREGLKWGQPQHF. The CDR3 DNA reads as TGTGCCAGTAGTCCTCGGGAAGGTTTGAAATGGGGTCAGCCCCAGCATTTT.